This T cell receptor beta chain was recovered during a study of cytomegalovirus exposure and HLA in healthy donors. Study overall: Genotyping showed roughly 77% of over 350 donors falling in the Caucasian-associated ancestry cluster.

In the PCR, 60 Vbeta and 13 Jbeta primers were used. Sequencing used immunoSEQ multiplex PCR; TCRdb keeps in-frame clones, though not all of them. The sample has over 200,000 clones, around 89% seen once. Trimming took off 1 base at V and 8 bases at J, with 17 bases between the two ends. The CDR3 is 15 amino acids. CDR1 is SEHNR, CDR2 FQNEAQ, per germline (reference sequence). The sample taken for sequencing was PBMCs. The chain carries TRBV7-9 and TRBJ1-2; tentative D call: TRBD1 (5 bases). This TCR was recovered from a woman aged 18 to 35 in good health and CMV-seronegative. The CDR3 nucleotides read TGTGCCAGCAGCTTAGGCTGGGGCCCGCAGGAAGGCTACACCTTC. Translated, it gives CASSLGWGPQEGYTF.